This TCR beta chain was found in a study of siplizumab effects on memory and regulatory T cells. Looked up from germline, CDR1 is SGHAT and CDR2 is FQNNGV. V was shortened by 1 base and J by 6 bases, with 10 bases between the two germline ends. The CDR3 runs 14 residues. Assayed TCR templates numbered about 10^5 for each sample. Some clones are missing from TCRdb's copy, which holds only in-frame ones; the method was immunoSEQ multiplex PCR. The table includes 85,000 to 130,000 clones, 91% detected once. Study-level results: Naive T cells looked more diverse than memory cells, and they looked like major contributors to the alloresponse. Where siplizumab was present, mappable alloreactive CD4+ clones averaged about 65% Treg-derived, compared with roughly 26% in controls.

Worth noting for this clone: Antigen unknown.

The chain carries TRBV11-2 and TRBJ2-1; TRBD2 might be the D (5 bases). This clonotype was sampled from a human donor in good health. Some clones in this sample may be carry-over from other donors' samples. Sequencing was performed on CD4+ T cells sorted from blood. For the CDR3, the DNA is TGTGCCAGCAGCTTAGTAACTAGAATCAATGAGCAGTTCTTC. Its protein product is CASSLVTRINEQFF.